This TCR beta chain was found in a study of CD8+CD57+ T cells in acquired aplastic anemia. CDR1 and CDR2 from the germline V gene are KGHDR and SFDVKD. V lost 3 bases and J 2 bases, leaving 5 bases between the germline ends. The CDR3 covers 13 residues. Researchers used genomic DNA as the template to profile TCR beta VDJ and CDR3. From the reads, TCRdb called clonotypes with MiXCR, one entry per CDR3 protein. The sample lists about 180,000 distinct CDR3 sequences, roughly three fifths occurring once. Before being chosen for sequencing, patients had shown CD8+CD57+ cell expansion by flow cytometry. Sequences were obtained from sorted CD4+, CD8+, or CD8+CD57+ T cells (not recorded which) from PBMCs. The receptor was derived from a human donor with aplastic anemia. This sequence joins TRBV24-1 and TRBJ2-3; no clear D. The CDR3 sequence is CATSDGHTDTQYF. CDR3 in DNA: TGTGCCACCAGTGATGGCCACACAGATACGCAGTATTTT.